This TCR beta chain was observed in a study of glioma-infiltrating T cells. Worth noting for this clonotype: Its antigen is as yet unknown. One end of the junction varies from germline; a read error may be responsible. As an off-target read in a library built for alpha chains, this beta chain has a frequency of little significance.

Study results and caveats: Gliomas, especially low-grade, showed above-expected tissue-blood divergence; non-neoplastic patients showed below. Only very few CDR3 sequences appeared in both tissue and blood.

TCR alpha and beta CDR3 regions were amplified from RNA using iRepertoire nested multiplex PCR. For one-step reverse transcription and amplification, about 90-450 ng of tissue mRNA or PBMC total RNA was used. Each CDR3 protein gets one entry after TCRdb re-called the multiplex PCR reads with MiXCR. The sample has fewer than 4,000 distinct CDR3 sequences, around 92% seen once. Sequenced input: glioma tissue, nonneoplastic brain tissue, or PBMCs (not recorded which). The receptor comes from a human donor with low-grade glioma or glioblastoma, undergoing nonglioma brain surgery, or in good health (not recorded which).

DNA for the CDR3: TGTGCCAGCAGGCGGCGGAGGGAATCCTACGAGCAGTACTTT. Translating it yields CASRRRRESYEQYF. V and J are TRBV6-1 and TRBJ2-7, with D possibly matching TRBD2 (6 bases). Germline CDR1 is MNHNS and CDR2 is SASEGT. This CDR3 is 14 amino acids long.